Listed below are T cell receptor beta chains from one sample, sequenced in a study of shared clonotypes between healthy human individuals. Data came from immunoSEQ multiplex PCR; TCRdb stores just in-frame clones and leaves some out. This sample yields more than 2 million clones, of which around 95% are seen a single time; less than 0.15% belongs to the top ten. Sequenced sample: naive CD4+ T cells sorted from blood. These receptors all come from a man between 18 and 29 years old in good health. Both conserved end residues are part of each CDR3. The D gene is left open where the match is weak. Where a row states a size, it is once, few, many or the class of an expanded clone; other rows omit it.

j_call v_call clone_size d_call cdr3_nt cdr3_aa
TRBJ2-7 TRBV7-2 . . TGTGCCAGCAGCACTACCGGCAGGGTCAGATACGAGCAGTACTTC CASSTTGRVRYEQYF
TRBJ2-1 TRBV30 . TRBD2 TGTGCCTGGAGGGGACTAGCCACGAAACAGTTCTTC CAWRGLATKQFF
TRBJ2-2 TRBV2 . . TGTGCCAGCAGTGAGAACGGATTGAACACCGGGGAGCTGTTTTTT CASSENGLNTGELFF
TRBJ1-1 TRBV7-8 . . TGTGCCAGCAGCCCTAGACAGAATTTGAACACTGAAGCTTTCTTT CASSPRQNLNTEAFF
TRBJ2-3 TRBV28 . TRBD2 TGTGCCAGCAGTTTACTAGCGGGGGGTCGGGATACGCAGTATTTT CASSLLAGGRDTQYF
TRBJ1-5 TRBV18 . TRBD1 TGTGCCAGCTCACCATTGGCAGGGGGGGGCAATCAGCCCCAGCATTTT CASSPLAGGGNQPQHF
TRBJ1-1 TRBV27 . . TGTGCCAGCAGTTCCCCGGGACAAAGGAACACTGAAGCTTTCTTT CASSSPGQRNTEAFF
TRBJ2-5 TRBV5-4 . TRBD1 TGTGCCAGCACCCCCTCGACAGGGACATCGAGTGAGACCCAGTACTTC CASTPSTGTSSETQYF
TRBJ1-4 TRBV30 . . TGTGCCTCAAGATTGTCTAATGAAAAACTGTTTTTT CASRLSNEKLFF
TRBJ2-5 TRBV9 . TRBD2 TGTGCCAGCAGCGTAGGCGTAGCGGGGGGTCAAGAGACCCAGTACTTC CASSVGVAGGQETQYF
TRBJ2-7 TRBV5-1 . TRBD1 TGCGCCAGCAGCATCGGGGACAGCTACGAGCAGTACTTC CASSIGDSYEQYF
TRBJ2-5 TRBV18 once . TGTGCCAGCTCACCGGGCTTTCAAGAGACCCAGTACTTC CASSPGFQETQYF
TRBJ1-4 TRBV19 . TRBD1 TGTGCCAGTAGGGACAGGGTAAAGGAAAAACTGTTTTTT CASRDRVKEKLFF
TRBJ2-1 TRBV19 . . TGTGCCAGTAGTAAACGGTTCAATGAGCAGTTCTTC CASSKRFNEQFF
TRBJ1-4 TRBV18 . TRBD1 TGTGCCAGCTCACCACTGACAGGGGGAAATGAAAAACTGTTTTTT CASSPLTGGNEKLFF
TRBJ2-3 TRBV19 few TRBD2 TGTGCCAGTAGTCCCGGACTAGCGTCAGATACGCAGTATTTT CASSPGLASDTQYF
TRBJ1-1 TRBV6-5 . . TGTGCCAGCAGTTACTCGACACAGATCAACACTGAAGCTTTCTTT CASSYSTQINTEAFF
TRBJ1-1 TRBV18 . TRBD1 TGTGCCAGCTCTCAACAGGGGCTGGGCACTGAAGCTTTCTTT CASSQQGLGTEAFF
TRBJ1-1 TRBV5-1 . . TGCGCCAGCAGCTTGGGAGTTGGCAGCAATAAGGGGACTGAAGCTTTCTTT CASSLGVGSNKGTEAFF
TRBJ1-4 TRBV6-5 . . TGTGCCAGCAGAGTACAGGGATCTGAAAAACTGTTTTTT CASRVQGSEKLFF
TRBJ2-7 TRBV25-1 . . TGTGCCAGCAGTGAATACGGGGAGCAGTACTTC CASSEYGEQYF
TRBJ2-7 TRBV6-5 once . TGTGCCAGCAGTAGCCCCCGCACAGCCCAGTACGAGCAGTACTTC CASSSPRTAQYEQYF
TRBJ2-1 TRBV29-1 . . TGCAGCGTTGAAGGACAGGTCCTCTACAATGAGCAGTTCTTC CSVEGQVLYNEQFF
TRBJ1-2 TRBV20-1 . . TGCAGTGCTAGAGTCGGTTGGGGCTACACCTTC CSARVGWGYTF
TRBJ2-2 TRBV4-2 once . TGTGCCAGCAGCCCATTGGTGGAAGCGAACACCGGGGAGCTGTTTTTT CASSPLVEANTGELFF
TRBJ2-1 TRBV30 . . TGTGCCTGGAGTACGTCTCTAAATGAGCAGTTCTTC CAWSTSLNEQFF
TRBJ2-2 TRBV27 . TRBD2 TGTGCCAGCAGTTTAGGCGGGAGAAGAACCGGGGAGCTGTTTTTT CASSLGGRRTGELFF
TRBJ2-7 TRBV10-3 once . TGTGCCATCAGTGAGTCACGGCTTACCTACGAGCAGTACTTC CAISESRLTYEQYF
TRBJ2-2 TRBV29-1 . . TGCAGCGTTCGCAGGGGACTTAAGACCGGGGAGCTGTTTTTT CSVRRGLKTGELFF
TRBJ1-2 TRBV6-5 few TRBD1 TGTGCCAGCAGTTCCACGACAGGGAACTATGGCTACACCTTC CASSSTTGNYGYTF
TRBJ2-5 TRBV30 . . TGTGCCTGGAGTCATCAGATAGAGACCCAGTACTTC CAWSHQIETQYF
TRBJ2-5 TRBV30 . TRBD2 TGTGCCTGGAGTGAAGCGGGAGGTCCAACCCAGTACTTC CAWSEAGGPTQYF
TRBJ2-7 TRBV5-1 . TRBD2 TGCGCCAGCAGCGAAACGGTAGCGGGAGGCGGCGAGCAGTACTTC CASSETVAGGGEQYF
TRBJ1-4 TRBV7-9 . . TGTGCCAGCAGTCCCCTATGGGGGTTTGAAAAACTGTTTTTT CASSPLWGFEKLFF
TRBJ1-1 TRBV5-1 . . TGCGCCAGCAGCTTGGAGGACCGCGACACTGAAGCTTTCTTT CASSLEDRDTEAFF
TRBJ1-5 TRBV19 . TRBD1 TGTGCCAGTAGTAGGCAGGGGGCCGGGATGGGTCAGCCCCAGCATTTT CASSRQGAGMGQPQHF
TRBJ1-2 TRBV30 . . TGTGCCTGGAGTGGGGGACCGGAACGCTACACCTTC CAWSGGPERYTF
TRBJ2-5 TRBV6-5 . . TGTGCCAGCAGTTACTCGAGCTGGGGGGTAAGGGAGACCCAGTACTTC CASSYSSWGVRETQYF
TRBJ1-2 TRBV28 . . TGTGCCAGCAGTACACCCGTGGGGGGGGGTAACTATGGCTACACCTTC CASSTPVGGGNYGYTF
TRBJ1-1 TRBV5-1 . . TGCGCCAGCAGCTTGGAGGTCTCGGGGGACACTGAAGCTTTCTTT CASSLEVSGDTEAFF
TRBJ2-1 TRBV11-2 . TRBD2 TGTGCCAGCAGCCGTAGCGGGAGGGACGACAATGAGCAGTTCTTC CASSRSGRDDNEQFF
TRBJ2-7 TRBV5-1 . . TGCGCCAGCAGCCTCCGGGACATGGCCTACGAGCAGTACTTC CASSLRDMAYEQYF
TRBJ2-1 TRBV4-3 . . TGCGCCAGCAGCCAAGATTTATCCGGGGCCGAGCAGTTCTTC CASSQDLSGAEQFF
TRBJ1-2 TRBV9 . TRBD1 TGTGCCAGCCATGCCCGGACAGGCGGCCATGGCTACACCTTC CASHARTGGHGYTF
TRBJ2-4 TRBV10-3 . . TGTGCCATCAGTGCTGACGGGAGAAACGGTTTGGACATTCAGTACTTC CAISADGRNGLDIQYF
TRBJ2-3 TRBV27 . TRBD2 TGTGCCAGCAGTACCCACTTAGCGGGAGCGGGAGATACGCAGTATTTT CASSTHLAGAGDTQYF
TRBJ2-2 TRBV6-4 . . TGTGCCAGCAGCCATAGCGCGAACACCGGGGAGCTGTTTTTT CASSHSANTGELFF
TRBJ2-2 TRBV27 . . TGTGCCAGCAGTGCTAGTAACAGGCCCGGGGAGCTGTTTTTT CASSASNRPGELFF